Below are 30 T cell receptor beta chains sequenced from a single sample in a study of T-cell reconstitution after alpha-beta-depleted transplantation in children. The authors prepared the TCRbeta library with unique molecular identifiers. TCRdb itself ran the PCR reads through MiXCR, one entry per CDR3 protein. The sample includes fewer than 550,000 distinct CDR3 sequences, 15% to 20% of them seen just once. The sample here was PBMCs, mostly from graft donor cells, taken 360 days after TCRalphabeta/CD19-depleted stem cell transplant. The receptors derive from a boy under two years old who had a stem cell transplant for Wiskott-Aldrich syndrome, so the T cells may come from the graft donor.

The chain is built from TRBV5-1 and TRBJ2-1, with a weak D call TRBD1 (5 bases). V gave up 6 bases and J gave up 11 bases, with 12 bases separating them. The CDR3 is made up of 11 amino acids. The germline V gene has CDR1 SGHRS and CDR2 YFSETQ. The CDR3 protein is CASIFQGKQFF. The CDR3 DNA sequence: TGCGCCAGCATTTTCCAGGGTAAGCAGTTCTTC.

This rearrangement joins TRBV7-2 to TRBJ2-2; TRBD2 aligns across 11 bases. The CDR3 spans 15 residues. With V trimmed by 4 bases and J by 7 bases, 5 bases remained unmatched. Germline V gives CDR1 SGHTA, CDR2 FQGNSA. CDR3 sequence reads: CASSWTSGFFGELFF. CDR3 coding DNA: TGTGCCAGCAGCTGGACTAGCGGGTTTTTCGGGGAGCTGTTTTTT.

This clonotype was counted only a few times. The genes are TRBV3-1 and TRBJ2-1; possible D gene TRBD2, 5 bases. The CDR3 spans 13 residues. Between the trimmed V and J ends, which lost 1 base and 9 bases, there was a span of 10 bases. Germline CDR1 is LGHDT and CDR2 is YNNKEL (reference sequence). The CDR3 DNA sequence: TGTGCCAGCAGCCAAGGACTAATTCGTGAGCAGTTCTTC. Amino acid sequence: CASSQGLIREQFF.

CDR3 sequence: CASSLEAVNEQFF. As DNA, the CDR3 is TGTGCCAGCAGCTTGGAGGCGGTGAATGAGCAGTTCTTC. This chain joins TRBV5-5 and TRBJ2-1, with D hard to call. The V end lost 0 bases, the J end lost 7 bases, and 8 bases lay between the germline ends. The CDR3 is 13 amino acids. Germline CDR1 is SGHKS and CDR2 is YYEKEE (reference sequence).

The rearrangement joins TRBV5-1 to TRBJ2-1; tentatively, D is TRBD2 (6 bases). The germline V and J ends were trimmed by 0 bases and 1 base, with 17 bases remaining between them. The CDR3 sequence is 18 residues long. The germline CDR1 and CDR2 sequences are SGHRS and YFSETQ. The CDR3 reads CASSLAARLGGSYNEQFF. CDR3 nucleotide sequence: TGCGCCAGCAGCTTGGCTGCCCGGTTGGGGGGATCCTACAATGAGCAGTTCTTC.

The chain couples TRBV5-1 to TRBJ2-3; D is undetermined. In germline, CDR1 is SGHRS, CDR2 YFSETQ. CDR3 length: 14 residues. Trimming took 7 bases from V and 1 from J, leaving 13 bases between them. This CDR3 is CASVLGFGTDTQYF. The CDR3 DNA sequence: TGCGCCAGCGTTTTAGGGTTCGGCACAGATACGCAGTATTTT. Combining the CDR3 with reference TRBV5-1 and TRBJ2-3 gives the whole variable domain KAGVTQTPRYLIKTRGQQVTLSCSPISGHRSVSWYQQTPGQGLQFLFEYFSETQRNKGNFPGRFSGRQFSNSRSEMNVSTLELGDSALYLCASVLGFGTDTQYFGPGTRLTVL.

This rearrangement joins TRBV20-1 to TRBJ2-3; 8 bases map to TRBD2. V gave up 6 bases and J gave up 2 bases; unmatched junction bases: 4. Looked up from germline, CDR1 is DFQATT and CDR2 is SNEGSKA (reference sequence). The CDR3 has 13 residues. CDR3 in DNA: TGCAGTGCCGCGGGGGGTGCCACAGATACGCAGTATTTT. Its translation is CSAAGGATDTQYF.

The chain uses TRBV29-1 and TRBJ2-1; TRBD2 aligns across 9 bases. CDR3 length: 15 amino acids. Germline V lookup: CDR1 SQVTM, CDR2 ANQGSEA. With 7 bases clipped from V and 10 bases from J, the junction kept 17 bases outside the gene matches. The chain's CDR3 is CSAPRRGGPAGEQFF. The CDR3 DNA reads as TGCAGCGCCCCGAGGCGGGGGGGCCCAGCGGGGGAGCAGTTCTTC.

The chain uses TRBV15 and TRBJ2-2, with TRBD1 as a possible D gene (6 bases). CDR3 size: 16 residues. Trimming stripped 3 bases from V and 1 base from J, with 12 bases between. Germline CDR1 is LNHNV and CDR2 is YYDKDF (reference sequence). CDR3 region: CATSRNDRRNTGELFF. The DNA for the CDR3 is TGTGCCACCAGCAGGAACGACAGGAGGAACACCGGGGAGCTGTTTTTT.

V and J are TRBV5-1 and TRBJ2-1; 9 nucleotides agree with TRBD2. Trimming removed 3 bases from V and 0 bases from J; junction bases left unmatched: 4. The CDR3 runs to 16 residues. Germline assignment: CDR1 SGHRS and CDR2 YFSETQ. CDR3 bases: TGCGCCAGCAGCTCCCTAGCGGGATTCTCCTACAATGAGCAGTTCTTC. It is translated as CASSSLAGFSYNEQFF. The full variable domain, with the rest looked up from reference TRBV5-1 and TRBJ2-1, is KAGVTQTPRYLIKTRGQQVTLSCSPISGHRSVSWYQQTPGQGLQFLFEYFSETQRNKGNFPGRFSGRQFSNSRSEMNVSTLELGDSALYLCASSSLAGFSYNEQFFGPGTRLTVL.

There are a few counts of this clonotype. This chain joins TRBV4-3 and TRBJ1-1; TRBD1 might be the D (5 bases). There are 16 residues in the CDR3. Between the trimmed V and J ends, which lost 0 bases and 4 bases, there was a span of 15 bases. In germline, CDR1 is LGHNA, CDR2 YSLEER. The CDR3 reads CASSQDKGITGTEAFF. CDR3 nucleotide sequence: TGCGCCAGCAGCCAAGATAAGGGGATTACCGGCACTGAAGCTTTCTTT.

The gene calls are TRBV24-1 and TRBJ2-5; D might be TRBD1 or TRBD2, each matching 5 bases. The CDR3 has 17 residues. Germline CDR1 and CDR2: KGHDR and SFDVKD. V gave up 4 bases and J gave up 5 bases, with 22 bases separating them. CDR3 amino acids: CATSDRVSTGREETQYF. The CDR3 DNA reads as TGTGCCACCAGTGACCGAGTTTCGACGGGGCGCGAGGAGACCCAGTACTTC.

This CDR3 is CANPVREEPQHF. The CDR3, as DNA: TGTGCCAACCCAGTCAGGGAGGAGCCCCAGCATTTT. The chain employs TRBV21-1 and TRBJ1-5. TRBV21-1 is noted as a pseudogene. This CDR3 contains 12 residues.

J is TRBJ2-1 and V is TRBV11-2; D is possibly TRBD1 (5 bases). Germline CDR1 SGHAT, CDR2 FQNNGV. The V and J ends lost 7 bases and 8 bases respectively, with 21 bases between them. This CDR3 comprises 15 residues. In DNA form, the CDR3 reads TGTGCCAGCAAAGGCTGGGGAAAACCCAGGGATGAGCAGTTCTTC. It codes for CASKGWGKPRDEQFF.

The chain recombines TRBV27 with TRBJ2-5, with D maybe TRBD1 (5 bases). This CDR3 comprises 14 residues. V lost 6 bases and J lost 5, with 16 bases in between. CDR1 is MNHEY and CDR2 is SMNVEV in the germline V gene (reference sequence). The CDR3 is CASRSTRAWETQYF. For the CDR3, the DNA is TGTGCCAGCAGATCAACCAGGGCGTGGGAGACCCAGTACTTC.

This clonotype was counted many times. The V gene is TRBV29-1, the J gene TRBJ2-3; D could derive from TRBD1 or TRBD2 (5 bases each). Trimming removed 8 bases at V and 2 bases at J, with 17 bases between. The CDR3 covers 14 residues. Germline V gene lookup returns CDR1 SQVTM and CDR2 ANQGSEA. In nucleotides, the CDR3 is TGCAGCCTGCTACTAGAGGGGTCCACAGATACGCAGTATTTT. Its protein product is CSLLLEGSTDTQYF.

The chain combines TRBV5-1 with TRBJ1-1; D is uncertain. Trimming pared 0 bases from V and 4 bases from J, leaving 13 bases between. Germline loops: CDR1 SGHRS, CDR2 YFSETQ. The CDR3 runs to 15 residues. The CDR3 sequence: CASSLAYSKGTEAFF. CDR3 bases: TGCGCCAGCAGCTTGGCTTACTCGAAAGGCACTGAAGCTTTCTTT.

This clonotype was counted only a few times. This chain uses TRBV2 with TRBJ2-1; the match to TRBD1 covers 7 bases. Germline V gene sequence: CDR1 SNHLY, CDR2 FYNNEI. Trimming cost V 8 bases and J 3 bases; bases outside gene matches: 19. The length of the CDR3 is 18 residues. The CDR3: CASRTPEGALRFYNEQFF. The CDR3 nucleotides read TGTGCCAGCCGTACTCCCGAGGGGGCCCTGCGCTTCTACAATGAGCAGTTCTTC.

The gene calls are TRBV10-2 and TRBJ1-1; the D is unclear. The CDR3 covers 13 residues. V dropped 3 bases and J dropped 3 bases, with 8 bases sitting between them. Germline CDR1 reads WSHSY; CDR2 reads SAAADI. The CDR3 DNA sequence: TGCGCCAGCAGTGAATGGGTCGACACTGAAGCTTTCTTT. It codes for CASSEWVDTEAFF.

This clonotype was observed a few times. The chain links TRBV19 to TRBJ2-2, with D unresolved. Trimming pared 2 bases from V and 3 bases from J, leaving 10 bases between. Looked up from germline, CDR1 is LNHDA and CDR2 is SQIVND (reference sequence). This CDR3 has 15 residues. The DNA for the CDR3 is TGTGCCAGTAGTATACGCCCCCGGGACACCGGGGAGCTGTTTTTT. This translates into CASSIRPRDTGELFF.

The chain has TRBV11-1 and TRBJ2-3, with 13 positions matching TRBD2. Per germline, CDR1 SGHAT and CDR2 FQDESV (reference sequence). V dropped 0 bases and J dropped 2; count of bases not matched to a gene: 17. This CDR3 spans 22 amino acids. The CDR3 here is CASSLARGTGLAGVSVTDTQYF. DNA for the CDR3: TGTGCCAGCAGCTTAGCCCGGGGGACCGGACTAGCGGGAGTTTCCGTCACAGATACGCAGTATTTT.

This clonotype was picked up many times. The CDR3 here is CASSLRGGAAPKNIQYF. In nucleotides, the CDR3 is TGTGCCAGCAGTTTAAGAGGGGGTGCCGCCCCAAAAAACATTCAGTACTTC. The genes are TRBV27 and TRBJ2-4; TRBD1 is a possible D gene (6 bases). Germline V gives CDR1 MNHEY, CDR2 SMNVEV (reference sequence). This CDR3 spans 17 amino acids. V lost 2 bases and J 4 bases, leaving 18 bases between the germline ends.

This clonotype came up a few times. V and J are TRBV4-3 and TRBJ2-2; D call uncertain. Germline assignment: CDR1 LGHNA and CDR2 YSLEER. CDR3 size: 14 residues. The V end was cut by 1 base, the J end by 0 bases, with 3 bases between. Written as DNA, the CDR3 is TGCGCCAGCAGCCAAGGGGCGAACACCGGGGAGCTGTTTTTT. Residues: CASSQGANTGELFF.

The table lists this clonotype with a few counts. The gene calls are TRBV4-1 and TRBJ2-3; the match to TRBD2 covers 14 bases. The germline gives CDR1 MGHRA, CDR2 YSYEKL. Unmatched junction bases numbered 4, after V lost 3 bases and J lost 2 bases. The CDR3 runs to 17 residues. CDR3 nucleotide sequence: TGCGCCAGCAGCCAGGAGGGACTAGCGGGGGCCACAGATACGCAGTATTTT. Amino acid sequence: CASSQEGLAGATDTQYF.

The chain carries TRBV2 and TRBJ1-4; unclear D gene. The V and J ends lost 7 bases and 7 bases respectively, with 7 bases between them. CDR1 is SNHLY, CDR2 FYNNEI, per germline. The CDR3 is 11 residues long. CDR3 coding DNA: TGTGCCAGCACCCCAGCTGAAAAACTGTTTTTT. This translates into CASTPAEKLFF. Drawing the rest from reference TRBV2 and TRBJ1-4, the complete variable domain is EPEVTQTPSHQVTQMGQEVILRCVPISNHLYFYWYRQILGQKVEFLVSFYNNEISEKSEIFDDQFSVERPDGSNFTLKIRSTKLEDSAMYFCASTPAEKLFFGSGTQLSVL.

The CDR3 loop is CASRSGNTQYF. CDR3 DNA sequence: TGTGCCAGCAGATCAGGGAATACGCAGTATTTT. V and J are TRBV6-5 and TRBJ2-3; a weak D match, TRBD1 (5 bases). Germline V gives CDR1 MNHEY, CDR2 SVGAGI. V gave up 6 bases and J gave up 7 bases, with 8 bases separating them. This CDR3 comprises 11 residues.

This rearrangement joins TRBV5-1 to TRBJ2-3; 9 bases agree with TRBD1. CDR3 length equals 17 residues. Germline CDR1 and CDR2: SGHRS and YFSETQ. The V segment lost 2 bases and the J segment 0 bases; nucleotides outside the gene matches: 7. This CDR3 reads CASSFRTGAISTDTQYF. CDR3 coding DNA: TGCGCCAGCAGCTTTCGGACAGGGGCAATTAGCACAGATACGCAGTATTTT. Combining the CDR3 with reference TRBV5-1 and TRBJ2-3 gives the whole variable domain KAGVTQTPRYLIKTRGQQVTLSCSPISGHRSVSWYQQTPGQGLQFLFEYFSETQRNKGNFPGRFSGRQFSNSRSEMNVSTLELGDSALYLCASSFRTGAISTDTQYFGPGTRLTVL.

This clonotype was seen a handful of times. The CDR3 sequence: CASSQGDQLREQYF. Here the CDR3 DNA reads TGCGCCAGCAGCCAAGGTGACCAGCTACGGGAGCAGTACTTC. This chain connects TRBV4-1 to TRBJ2-7; D call uncertain. V lost 1 base to trimming and J lost 7 bases, with 14 bases between them. CDR3 length: 14 residues. CDR1 and CDR2 from the germline V gene are MGHRA and YSYEKL.

CDR3 nucleotides: TGTGCCAGCAGGCCTGGACTAGCGGGAGAAGAGACCCAGTACTTC. Encoded protein: CASRPGLAGEETQYF. The chain has TRBV6-1 and TRBJ2-5; TRBD2 matches 13 bases. This CDR3 comprises 15 residues. The germline V gene has CDR1 MNHNS and CDR2 SASEGT. V dropped 6 bases and J dropped 3; count of bases not matched to a gene: 4.

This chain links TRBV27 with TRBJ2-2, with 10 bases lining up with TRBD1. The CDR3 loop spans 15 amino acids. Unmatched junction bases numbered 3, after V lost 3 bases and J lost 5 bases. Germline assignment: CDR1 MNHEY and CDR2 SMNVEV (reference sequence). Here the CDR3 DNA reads TGTGCCAGCAGTTTTAGGACAGGGGGAACCGGGGAGCTGTTTTTT. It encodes CASSFRTGGTGELFF.